The rows below give T cell receptor beta chains drawn from one sample of a study of PD-L1 blockade in urothelial cancer. TCRdb's copy holds only in-frame clones and misses some; the assay was immunoSEQ multiplex PCR. The sample contains more than 55,000 clones, roughly 79% of which appear only once. Sequenced here: PBMCs, sampled around atezolizumab (anti-PD-L1) treatment. The receptors originated from a man in his 70s with urothelial cancer. Each CDR3 is given with its conserved first and last residue.

>TRBV5-4|TRBJ1-1|12
CASSLTGTEAFF
>TRBV5-4|TRBJ2-2|15
CASSKGQGSTGELFF
>TRBV5-1|TRBJ2-7|15
CASTPDNTLPYEQYF
>TRBV6-5|TRBJ2-7|15
CASSTPRDSLGEQYF
>TRBV11-3|TRBJ1-4|13
CASSLASNEKLFF
>TRBV18|TRBJ1-3|16
CASSPGQAHSGNTIYF
>TRBV7-9|TRBJ1-3|16
CASNYRTGGIGNTIYF
>TRBV5-6|TRBJ2-5|13
CASSLVLQETQYF
>TRBV13|TRBJ1-1|15
CASSGPDRAGTEAFF
>TRBV9|TRBJ2-7|19
CASSGRQGARRREVYEQYF
>TRBV6-6|TRBJ1-1|14
CASKDPRGGTEAFF
>TRBV27|TRBJ1-5|13
CASSLSRYQPQHF
>TRBV5-1|TRBJ2-7|15
CASSERQGASYEQYF
>TRBV5-8|TRBJ1-5|14
CASSFWQGDQPQHF
>TRBV6-5|TRBJ1-5|14
CASRAGGSNQPQHF
>TRBV5-5|TRBJ2-1|16
CASSLLGLESYNEQFF
>TRBV5-1|TRBJ2-1|15
CASNERQGSYNEQFF
>TRBV5-1|TRBJ2-1|12
CASSPLYNEQFF
>TRBV9|TRBJ2-3|14
CASSVLVDGDTQYF
>TRBV7-2|TRBJ1-1|15
CASSLQTGTNTEAFF
>TRBV7-9|TRBJ2-3|12
CASSKNTDTQYF
>TRBV5-1|TRBJ2-7|14
CASSSRTETYEQYF
>TRBV13|TRBJ1-3|15
CASATTGVSGNTIYF
>TRBV11-2|TRBJ1-1|16
CASSRFGGAQNTEAFF
>TRBV11-3|TRBJ2-5|16
CASSLGLAGATETQYF
>TRBV11-2|TRBJ2-7|15
CASSARGGPSYEQYF